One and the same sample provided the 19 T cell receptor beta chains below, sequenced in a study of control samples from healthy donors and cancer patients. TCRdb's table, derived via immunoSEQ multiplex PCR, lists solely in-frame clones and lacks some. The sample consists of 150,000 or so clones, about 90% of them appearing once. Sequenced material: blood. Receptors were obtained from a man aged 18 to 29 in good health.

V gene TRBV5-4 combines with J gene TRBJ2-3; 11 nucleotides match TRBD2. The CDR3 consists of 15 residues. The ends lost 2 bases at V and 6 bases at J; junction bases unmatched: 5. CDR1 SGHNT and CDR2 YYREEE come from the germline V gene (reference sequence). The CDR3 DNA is TGTGCCAGCAGCTTTAGCGGGGGGGCTGGTGATACGCAGTATTTT. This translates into CASSFSGGAGDTQYF.

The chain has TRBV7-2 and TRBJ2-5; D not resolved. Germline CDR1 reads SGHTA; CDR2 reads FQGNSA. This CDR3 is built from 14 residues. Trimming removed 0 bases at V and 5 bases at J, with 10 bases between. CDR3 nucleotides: TGTGCCAGCAGCTTAGCGTTCCAGTTTGAGACCCAGTACTTC. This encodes CASSLAFQFETQYF.

The CDR3: CASSPKLSGGVEQFF. CDR3 coding DNA: TGTGCCAGCAGCCCGAAGCTCAGCGGGGGGGTTGAGCAGTTCTTC. The V call is TRBV4-2, the J call TRBJ2-1, with 10 nucleotides matching TRBD2. The ends lost 4 bases at V and 9 bases at J; junction bases unmatched: 9. CDR1 and CDR2 from the germline V gene are LGHNA and YNFKEQ. The CDR3 length is 15 residues.

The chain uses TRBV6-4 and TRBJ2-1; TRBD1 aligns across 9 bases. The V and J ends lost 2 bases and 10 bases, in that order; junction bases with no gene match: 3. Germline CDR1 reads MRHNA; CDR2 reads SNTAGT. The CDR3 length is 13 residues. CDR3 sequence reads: CASSDTGTGEQFF. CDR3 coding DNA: TGTGCCAGCAGTGACACAGGGACAGGGGAGCAGTTCTTC.

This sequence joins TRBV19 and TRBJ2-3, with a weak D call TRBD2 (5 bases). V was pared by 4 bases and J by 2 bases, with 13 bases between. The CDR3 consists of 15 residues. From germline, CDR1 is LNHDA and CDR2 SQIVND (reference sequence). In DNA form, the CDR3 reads TGTGCCAGTAGTACCCCGGGGAGATACACAGATACGCAGTATTTT. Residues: CASSTPGRYTDTQYF.

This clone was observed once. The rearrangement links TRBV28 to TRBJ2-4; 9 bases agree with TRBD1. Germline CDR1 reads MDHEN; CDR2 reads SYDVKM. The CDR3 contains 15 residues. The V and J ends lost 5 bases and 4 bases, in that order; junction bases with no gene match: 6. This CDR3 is CASSPVGTGKNIQYF. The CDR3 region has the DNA TGTGCCAGCAGTCCAGTGGGGACAGGGAAAAACATTCAGTACTTC.

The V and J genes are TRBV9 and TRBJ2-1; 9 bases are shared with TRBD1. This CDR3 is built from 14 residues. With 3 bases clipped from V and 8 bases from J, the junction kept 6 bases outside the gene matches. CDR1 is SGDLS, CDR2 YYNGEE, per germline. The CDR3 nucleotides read TGTGCCAGCAGCGATGGACAGGGGATGGATGAGCAGTTCTTC. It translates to CASSDGQGMDEQFF.

CDR3 protein: CASSLTSDRGYEQYF. DNA for the CDR3: TGTGCCAGCAGTTTAACCTCGGACAGGGGTTACGAGCAGTACTTC. The V and J genes are TRBV6-2 or TRBV6-3 and TRBJ2-7; 9 positions agree with TRBD1. V dropped 4 bases and J dropped 4; count of bases not matched to a gene: 8. The CDR3 consists of 15 residues. Germline V gene lookup returns CDR1 MNHEY and CDR2 SVGEGT.

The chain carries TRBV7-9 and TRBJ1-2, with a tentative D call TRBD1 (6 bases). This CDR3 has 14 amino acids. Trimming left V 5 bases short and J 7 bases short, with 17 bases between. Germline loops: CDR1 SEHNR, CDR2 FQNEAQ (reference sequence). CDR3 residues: CASSGEVGAGGYTF. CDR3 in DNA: TGTGCCAGCAGCGGGGAGGTGGGGGCTGGTGGCTACACCTTC.

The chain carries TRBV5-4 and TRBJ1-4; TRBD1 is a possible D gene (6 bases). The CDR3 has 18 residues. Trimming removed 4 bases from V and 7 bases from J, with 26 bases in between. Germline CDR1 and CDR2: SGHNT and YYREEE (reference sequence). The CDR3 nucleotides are TGTGCCAGCAGCATTCGGGACAAGGGCCCTCAGTGGGGTGAAAAACTGTTTTTT. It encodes CASSIRDKGPQWGEKLFF. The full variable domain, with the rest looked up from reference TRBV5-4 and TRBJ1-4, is ETGVTQSPTHLIKTRGQQVTLRCSSQSGHNTVSWYQQALGQGPQFIFQYYREEENGRGNFPPRFSGLQFPNYSSELNVNALELDDSALYLCASSIRDKGPQWGEKLFFGSGTQLSVL.

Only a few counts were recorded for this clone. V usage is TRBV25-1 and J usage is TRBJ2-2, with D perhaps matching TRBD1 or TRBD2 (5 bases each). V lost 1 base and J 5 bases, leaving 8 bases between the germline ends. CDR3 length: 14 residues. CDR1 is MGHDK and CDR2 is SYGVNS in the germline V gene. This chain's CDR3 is CASSELEGTGELFF. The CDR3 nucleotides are TGTGCCAGCAGTGAATTAGAGGGGACCGGGGAGCTGTTTTTT.

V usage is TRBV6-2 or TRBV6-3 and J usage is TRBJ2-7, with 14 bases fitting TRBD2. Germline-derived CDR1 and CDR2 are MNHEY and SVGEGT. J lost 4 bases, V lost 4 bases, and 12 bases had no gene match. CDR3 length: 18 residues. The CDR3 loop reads CASSSVLGTSGGRYEQYF. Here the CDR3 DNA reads TGTGCCAGCAGTTCAGTCCTCGGGACTAGCGGGGGTCGTTACGAGCAGTACTTC.

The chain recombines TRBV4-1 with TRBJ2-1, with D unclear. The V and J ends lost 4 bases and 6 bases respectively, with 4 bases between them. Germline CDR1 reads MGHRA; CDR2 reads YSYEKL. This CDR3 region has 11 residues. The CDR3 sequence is CASSRGNEQFF. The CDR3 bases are TGCGCCAGCAGCCGGGGCAATGAGCAGTTCTTC.

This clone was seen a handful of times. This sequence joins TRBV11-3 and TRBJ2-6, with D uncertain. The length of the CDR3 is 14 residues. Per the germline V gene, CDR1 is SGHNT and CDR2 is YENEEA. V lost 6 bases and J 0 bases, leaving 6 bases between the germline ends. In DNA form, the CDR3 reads TGTGCCAGCAGTTCCGACTCTGGGGCCAACGTCCTGACTTTC. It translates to CASSSDSGANVLTF. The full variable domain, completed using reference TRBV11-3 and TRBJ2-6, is EAGVVQSPRYKIIEKKQPVAFWCNPISGHNTLYWYLQNLGQGPELLIRYENEEAVDDSQLPKDRFSAERLKGVDSTLKIQPAELGDSAVYLCASSSDSGANVLTFGAGSRLTVL.

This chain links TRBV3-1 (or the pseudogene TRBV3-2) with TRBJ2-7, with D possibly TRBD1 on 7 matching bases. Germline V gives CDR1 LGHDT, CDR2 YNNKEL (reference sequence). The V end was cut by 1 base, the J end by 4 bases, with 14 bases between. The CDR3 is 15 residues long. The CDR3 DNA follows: TGTGCCAGCAGCCAAGTCGGGGGACAGATTTACGAGCAGTACTTC. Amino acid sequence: CASSQVGGQIYEQYF.

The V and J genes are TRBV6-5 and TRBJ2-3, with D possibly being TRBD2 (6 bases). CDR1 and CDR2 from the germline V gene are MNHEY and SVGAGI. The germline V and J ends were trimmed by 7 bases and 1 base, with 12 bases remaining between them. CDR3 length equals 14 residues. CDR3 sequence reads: CASTLWGGTDTQYF. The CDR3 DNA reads TGTGCCAGCACCTTGTGGGGGGGCACAGATACGCAGTATTTT.

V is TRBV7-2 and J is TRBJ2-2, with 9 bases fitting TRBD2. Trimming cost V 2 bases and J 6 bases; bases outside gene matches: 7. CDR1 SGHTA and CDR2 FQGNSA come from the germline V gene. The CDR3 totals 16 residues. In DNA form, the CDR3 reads TGTGCCAGCAGCTTATCCAGCGGGGGGCTCTCCGGGGAGCTGTTTTTT. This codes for CASSLSSGGLSGELFF.

CDR3 region: CSAGAETQYF. In nucleotides, the CDR3 is TGCAGTGCCGGGGCGGAGACCCAGTACTTC. The chain recombines TRBV20-1 with TRBJ2-5; D is tentatively TRBD1 or TRBD2 (5 bases each). The germline CDR1 and CDR2 sequences are DFQATT and SNEGSKA (reference sequence). CDR3 length: 10 amino acids. Trimming removed 6 bases at V and 5 bases at J, with 7 bases between.

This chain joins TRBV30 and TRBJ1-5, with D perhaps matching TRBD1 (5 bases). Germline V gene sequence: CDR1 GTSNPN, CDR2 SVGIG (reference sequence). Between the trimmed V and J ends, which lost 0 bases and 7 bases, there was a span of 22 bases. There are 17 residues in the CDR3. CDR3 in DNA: TGTGCCTGGAGTGTACAGAGAGGGATAGGGGTCAAACAGCCCCAGCATTTT. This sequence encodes CAWSVQRGIGVKQPQHF. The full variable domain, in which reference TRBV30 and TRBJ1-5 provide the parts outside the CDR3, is SQTIHQWPATLVQPVGSPLSLECTVEGTSNPNLYWYRQAAGRGLQLLFYSVGIGQISSEVPQNLSASRPQDRQFILSSKKLLLSDSGFYLCAWSVQRGIGVKQPQHFGDGTRLSIL.